This T cell receptor beta chain was found in a study of OX40 agonist ivuxolimab in advanced cancers. For the study at large: Earlier anti-PD-1, anti-PD-L1 or anti-CTLA-4 therapy was permitted; about 38% had received some.

TCRdb's copy holds only in-frame clones and misses some; the assay was immunoSEQ multiplex PCR. The sample consists of under 85,000 clones, roughly 92% of them appearing once. The CDR3 consists of 14 residues. V lost 7 bases to trimming and J lost 3 bases, with 13 bases between them. Germline CDR1 and CDR2: MNHEY and SVGAGI. This TCR came from an adult with an advanced solid tumor such as melanoma, head and neck, liver or kidney cancer. The chain couples TRBV6-5 to TRBJ1-3; D might be TRBD1 (5 bases). Material: CD4+ or CD8+ T cells sorted from blood, obtained in a trial of the OX40 agonist ivuxolimab. The DNA for the CDR3 is TGTGCCAGCACCGACGGGGGAGTTGGAAACACCATATATTTT. This sequence encodes CASTDGGVGNTIYF.